The subject of this entry is one T cell receptor beta chain. Its antigen is still unknown. The data originate from a study of T cell repertoires in cytomegalovirus infection. TCRdb re-analysed the reads in MiXCR, keeping a single row per CDR3 protein. The sample gives about 310,000 distinct CDR3 sequences, around 25% of which show up once; less than 15% is in the top ten. Germline CDR1 MNHEY, CDR2 SVGEGT. V lost 2 bases, J lost 5 bases, and 9 bases lay in between. CDR3 size: 13 residues. The sequence was obtained from a human donor in good health (CMV status not recorded). Some clones in this sample may be carry-over from other donors' samples. The chain uses TRBV6-2 or TRBV6-3 and TRBJ1-2; perhaps TRBD1 as D (5 bases). The sequencing used cultured PBMCs, collected from culture after CMV antigen stimulation. CDR3 bases: TGTGCCAGCAGTTACGGACACAATTATGGCTACACCTTC. Translating gives CASSYGHNYGYTF.